These T cell receptor beta chains were read from a single sample in a study of siplizumab effects on memory and regulatory T cells. TCRdb's table, derived via immunoSEQ multiplex PCR, lists solely in-frame clones and lacks some. Among tens of thousands of clones listed, approximately 95% were seen once. The sequencing input was CD8+ T cells sorted from blood. The receptors stem from a human donor in good health. Each CDR3 is given with its conserved first and last residue. The D gene is left open where the match is weak. Size tells how often a clone was seen (once, few, many) or the class of an expanded clone, and some rows leave it out.

>.|.|TRBJ2-7|TRBV2|15
TGTGCCAGCAGTCGAAGGGGCATCTACGCATACGAGCAGTACTTC
CASSRRGIYAYEQYF
>.|.|TRBJ2-5|TRBV27|13
TGTGCCAGCAGTTTACACGGGGGTGAGGCCCAGTACTTC
CASSLHGGEAQYF
>TRBD2|.|TRBJ2-1|TRBV7-3|15
TGTGCCAGCAGCCCCGGACTAGCGGGAGTACATGAGCAGTTCTTC
CASSPGLAGVHEQFF
>TRBD2|.|TRBJ2-5|TRBV9|14
TGTGCCAGCAGCGCCCTAGCGGGGAGAGAGACCCAGTACTTC
CASSALAGRETQYF
>.|few|TRBJ2-2|TRBV7-9|16
TGTGCCAGCAGCTCTAAAGGGACCGCTGGGACCGGGGAGCTGTTTTTT
CASSSKGTAGTGELFF
>.|.|TRBJ2-2|TRBV6-6|16
TGTGCCAGCAGTTACCCCCTGGGACAGAACACCGGGGAGCTGTTTTTT
CASSYPLGQNTGELFF
>.|.|TRBJ1-3|TRBV14|16
TGTGCCAGCAGCCAACTTTTACAGGGAACTGGAAACACCATATATTTT
CASSQLLQGTGNTIYF
>TRBD2|.|TRBJ2-3|TRBV15|15
TGTGCCACCAGCCCGGGGGGGTCGGACACAGATACGCAGTATTTT
CATSPGGSDTDTQYF
>TRBD2|.|TRBJ2-4|TRBV2|16
TGTGCCAGCAGTGTGCCTAGCGGGAGAGAGAAAAACATTCAGTACTTC
CASSVPSGREKNIQYF
>.|once|TRBJ1-3|TRBV9|16
TGTGCCAGCAGCGTCATAGCCGGGGCCTCTGGAAACACCATATATTTT
CASSVIAGASGNTIYF
>.|.|TRBJ2-2|TRBV29-1|13
TGCAGCGCCTTAGCCGGTAACACCGGGGAGCTGTTTTTT
CSALAGNTGELFF
>TRBD2|.|TRBJ2-7|TRBV4-3|13
TGCGCCAGCAGCCCAGGGACTAGCGACGAGCAGTACTTC
CASSPGTSDEQYF
>.|.|TRBJ2-3|TRBV11-2|15
TGTGCCAGCAGCTTAGGGGGGTCGGGCACAGATACGCAGTATTTT
CASSLGGSGTDTQYF
>.|.|TRBJ2-3|TRBV28|12
TGTGCCAGCAGTTTAGGTTTAGATACGCAGTATTTT
CASSLGLDTQYF
>TRBD1|.|TRBJ1-1|TRBV19|15
TGTGCCAGTAGTGTGGGACAGGGGATGGACACTGAAGCTTTCTTT
CASSVGQGMDTEAFF
>.|.|TRBJ2-7|TRBV7-9|14
TGTGCCAGCAGCTTATGGGACATCTCCTACGAGCAGTACTTC
CASSLWDISYEQYF
>TRBD2|.|TRBJ2-3|TRBV7-8|14
TGTGCCAGCAGCTTAGCTAGCGGGAGGGATACGCAGTATTTT
CASSLASGRDTQYF
>TRBD2|.|TRBJ2-3|TRBV28|14
TGTGCCAGCAGTACTAGCGATAGCACAGATACGCAGTATTTT
CASSTSDSTDTQYF
>.|.|TRBJ2-7|TRBV6-4|15
TGTGCCAGCGGGGGCGGGGCAGGGAACCCCTACGAGCAGTACTTC
CASGGGAGNPYEQYF
>.|.|TRBJ2-1|TRBV9|16
TGTGCCAGCAGCGTAGTCGGGGGAGGGGGTACGGATGAGCAGTTCTTC
CASSVVGGGGTDEQFF
>.|.|TRBJ1-5|TRBV6-4|17
TGTGCCAGCAGTGACTCGAGGGGGGGTACAAGCAATCAGCCCCAGCATTTT
CASSDSRGGTSNQPQHF
>.|.|TRBJ1-3|TRBV7-9|15
TGTGCCAGCAGCTTAGACAGGGACTCTGGAAACACCATATATTTT
CASSLDRDSGNTIYF
>TRBD1|.|TRBJ2-1|TRBV5-8|15
TGTGCCAGCACGTTTTCCGGGACAGGGGCCAATGAGCAGTTCTTC
CASTFSGTGANEQFF
>.|.|TRBJ2-7|TRBV21-1|15
TGTGCCAGCAGCAAAGACAGGGGGCTCTCCTACGAGCAGTACTTC
CASSKDRGLSYEQYF
>TRBD1|.|TRBJ1-3|TRBV9|15
TGTGCCAGCAGCGCTCAGGGGGCCTCTGGAAACACCATATATTTT
CASSAQGASGNTIYF
>.|once|TRBJ2-5|TRBV19|11
TGTGCCAGTATAGGGGAAGAGACCCAGTACTTC
CASIGEETQYF
>TRBD1|.|TRBJ2-2|TRBV7-9|14
TGTGCCAGCAGCTATGGCGGGACAGGGGGGGAGCTGTTTTTT
CASSYGGTGGELFF
>.|.|TRBJ2-3|TRBV10-1|14
TGCGCCAGCAGTGAGTCGTCTAGCCGAGATACGCAGTATTTT
CASSESSSRDTQYF
>.|.|TRBJ2-7|TRBV11-2|16
TGTGCCAGCAGCTCAATTACTTCGATTGTCAACTACGAGCAGTACTTC
CASSSITSIVNYEQYF
>.|.|TRBJ1-1|TRBV6-6|11
TGTGCCAGCAGCTCAGGGGTGGAAGCTTTCTTT
CASSSGVEAFF
>.|.|TRBJ2-2|TRBV6-5|14
TGTGCCAGCATGGAGACAGGAGACACCGGGGAGCTGTTTTTT
CASMETGDTGELFF
>.|.|TRBJ1-5|TRBV5-6|14
TGTGCCAGCAGCTTGGAGGGAGGGGGACAGCCCCAGCATTTT
CASSLEGGGQPQHF
>.|once|TRBJ2-7|TRBV6-5|13
TGTGCCAGCAGTTACAGCCGGTTCGGCGAGCAGTACTTC
CASSYSRFGEQYF
>.|.|TRBJ2-1|TRBV20-1|11
TGCAGTGCTAGGGTATACGATGAGCAGTTCTTC
CSARVYDEQFF
>.|.|TRBJ2-1|TRBV20-1|10
TGCAGTGCTATTATGAATGAGCAGTTCTTC
CSAIMNEQFF
>TRBD1|.|TRBJ1-2|TRBV10-3|12
TGTGCCATCAGTGTAGGGACAGGTGACTACACCTTC
CAISVGTGDYTF
>TRBD1|.|TRBJ1-6|TRBV4-2|17
TGTGCCAGCAGCCAGGACAGGGACAGCTCCTATAATTCACCCCTCCACTTT
CASSQDRDSSYNSPLHF
>TRBD1|.|TRBJ2-7|TRBV5-1|14
TGCGCCAGCAGCCGGGGACAGGGTTCCTACGAGCAGTACTTC
CASSRGQGSYEQYF
>.|.|TRBJ1-1|TRBV5-6|14
TGTGCCAGCAGCTTGACAGGCGATAACACTGAAGCTTTCTTT
CASSLTGDNTEAFF
>.|few|TRBJ2-3|TRBV7-3|16
TGTGCCAGCAGCCCGGAGCTAGCTCCCCCCCCAAATACGCAGTATTTT
CASSPELAPPPNTQYF
>.|.|TRBJ2-7|TRBV7-9|11
TGTGCCAGCAGCCTGAGGCGCGAGCAGTACTTC
CASSLRREQYF
>TRBD1|.|TRBJ2-2|TRBV7-8|16
TGTGCCAGCAGCTTAGTTAGACAGGGGAACACCGGGGAGCTGTTTTTT
CASSLVRQGNTGELFF
>.|few|TRBJ2-5|TRBV14|16
TGTGCCAGCAGCCAACGAGGAACAGCTTTCCAAGAGACCCAGTACTTC
CASSQRGTAFQETQYF
>.|once|TRBJ1-5|TRBV6-6|14
TGTGCCAGCAGTTCGGGAGTTAGCAATCAGCCCCAGCATTTT
CASSSGVSNQPQHF
>TRBD2|.|TRBJ2-1|TRBV2|15
TGTGCCAGCAGTGTACCTAGCGGACTTTCCCATGAGCAGTTCTTC
CASSVPSGLSHEQFF
>.|.|TRBJ1-4|TRBV6-6|13
TGTGCCAGCAGAACGAGAGGAACCGAAAAACTGTTTTTT
CASRTRGTEKLFF
>TRBD1|.|TRBJ1-1|TRBV19|14
TGTGCCAGTAGCGAACAGGGGGCGGACACTGAAGCTTTCTTT
CASSEQGADTEAFF